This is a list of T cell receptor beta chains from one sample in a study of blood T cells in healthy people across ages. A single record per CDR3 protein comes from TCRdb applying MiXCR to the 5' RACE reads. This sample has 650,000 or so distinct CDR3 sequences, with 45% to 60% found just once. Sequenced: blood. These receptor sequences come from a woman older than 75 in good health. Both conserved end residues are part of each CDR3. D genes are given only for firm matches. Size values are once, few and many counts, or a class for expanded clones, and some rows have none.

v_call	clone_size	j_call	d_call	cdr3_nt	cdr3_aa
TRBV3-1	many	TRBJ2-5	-	TGTGCCAGCAGCCAAACCGGGGTAGAGACCCAGTACTTC	CASSQTGVETQYF
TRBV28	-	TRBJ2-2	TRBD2	TGTGCCAGCATGGGACTAAGCGGGGGGCGCCGAAGAGGGACCGGGGAGCTGTTTTTT	CASMGLSGGRRRGTGELFF
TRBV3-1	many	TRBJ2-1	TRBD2	TGTGCCAGCAGCCAAATTCTAGCGGGAGGGTTTGAGCAGTTCTTC	CASSQILAGGFEQFF
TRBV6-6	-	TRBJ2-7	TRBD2	TGTGCCAGCACTGAACGGGGGGAGTGGGACGAGCAGTACTTC	CASTERGEWDEQYF
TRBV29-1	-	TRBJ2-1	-	TGCAGCGTTCAAAAGGGGGCGGGAAATGAGCAGTTCTTC	CSVQKGAGNEQFF
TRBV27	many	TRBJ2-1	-	TGTGCCAGCAACTACAGGACCCATAGCTCCTACAATGAGCAGTTCTTC	CASNYRTHSSYNEQFF
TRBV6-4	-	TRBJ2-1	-	TGTGCCAGCAGCCCTCAAAAGGGGGGGTTGGATGAGCAGTTCTTC	CASSPQKGGLDEQFF
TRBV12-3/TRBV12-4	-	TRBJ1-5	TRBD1	TGTGCCAGCAGCACCGGGACAGGGTGGGGTAGCAATCAGCCCCAGCATTTT	CASSTGTGWGSNQPQHF
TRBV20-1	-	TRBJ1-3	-	TGCAGTGCTAGAGAAAGGACAGTAGGAAACACCATATATTTT	CSARERTVGNTIYF
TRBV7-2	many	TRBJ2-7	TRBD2	TGTGCCAGCAGCCGAATGGGCGGGAGCTCCTACGAGCAGTACTTC	CASSRMGGSSYEQYF
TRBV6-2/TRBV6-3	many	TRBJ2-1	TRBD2	TGTGCCAGCAGTTACACTAGCGGGAGGGTGATCAATGAGCAGTTCTTC	CASSYTSGRVINEQFF
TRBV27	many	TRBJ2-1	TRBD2	TGTGCCAGCAGTTTGAGAACTAGCGGGAGAAATGAGCAGTTCTTC	CASSLRTSGRNEQFF
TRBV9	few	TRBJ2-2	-	TGTGCCAGCAGCCTTACGGGCACCTACACCGGGGAGCTGTTTTTT	CASSLTGTYTGELFF
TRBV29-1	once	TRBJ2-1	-	TGCAGCGTTGAGGGTCCAGAAGACAATGAGCAGTTCTTC	CSVEGPEDNEQFF
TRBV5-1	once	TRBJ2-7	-	TGCGCCAGCAGCTGGATCCAGCAGGGCTACGAGCAGTACTTC	CASSWIQQGYEQYF
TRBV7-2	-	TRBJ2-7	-	TGTGCCAGCAGCTTAGTAATTGGGCCAGTCTACGAGCAGTACTTC	CASSLVIGPVYEQYF
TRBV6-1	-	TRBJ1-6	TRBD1	TGTGCCAGCACTCACAGCCCGGGACAGGATAATTCACCCCTCCACTTT	CASTHSPGQDNSPLHF
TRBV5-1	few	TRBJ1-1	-	TGCGCCAGCAGCTTGTATGACACTGAAGCTTTCTTT	CASSLYDTEAFF
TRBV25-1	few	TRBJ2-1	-	TGTGCCAGCAACCAGGGCTCAGCCTACAATGAGCAGTTCTTC	CASNQGSAYNEQFF
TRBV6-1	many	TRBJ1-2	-	TGTGCCAGCAGTGACGAGCGGAGGTATGGCTACACCTTC	CASSDERRYGYTF
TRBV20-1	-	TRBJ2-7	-	TGCAGTGCCAGATACGGGGAAGTGTACGAGCAGTACTTC	CSARYGEVYEQYF
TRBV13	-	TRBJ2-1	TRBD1	TGTGCCAGCAGCGGAAGAGGACAGGAGGACAATGAGCAGTTCTTC	CASSGRGQEDNEQFF
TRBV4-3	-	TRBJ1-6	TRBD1	TGCGCCAGCAGCCAAGATCTACGACAGGGGTATTCACCCCTCCACTTT	CASSQDLRQGYSPLHF
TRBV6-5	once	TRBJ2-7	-	TGTGCCAGCAGGATGCAGGGACCTTCCTACGAGCAGTACTTC	CASRMQGPSYEQYF
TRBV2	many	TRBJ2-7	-	TGTGCCAGCACCAGGGTCCTTTACTACGAGCAGTACTTC	CASTRVLYYEQYF
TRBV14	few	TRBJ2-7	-	TGTGCCAGCAGCCAAGGTTACCCTCCCTACGAGCAGTACTTC	CASSQGYPPYEQYF
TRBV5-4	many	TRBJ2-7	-	TGTGCCAGCAGCTTACGATACCGCTACGAGCAGTACTTC	CASSLRYRYEQYF
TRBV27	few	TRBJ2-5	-	TGTGCCAGCAGTGTAAACATCTACGAGACCCAGTACTTC	CASSVNIYETQYF
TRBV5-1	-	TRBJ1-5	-	TGCGCCAGCAGCTGCGATACAGGAGGTACGCCCCAGCATTTT	CASSCDTGGTPQHF